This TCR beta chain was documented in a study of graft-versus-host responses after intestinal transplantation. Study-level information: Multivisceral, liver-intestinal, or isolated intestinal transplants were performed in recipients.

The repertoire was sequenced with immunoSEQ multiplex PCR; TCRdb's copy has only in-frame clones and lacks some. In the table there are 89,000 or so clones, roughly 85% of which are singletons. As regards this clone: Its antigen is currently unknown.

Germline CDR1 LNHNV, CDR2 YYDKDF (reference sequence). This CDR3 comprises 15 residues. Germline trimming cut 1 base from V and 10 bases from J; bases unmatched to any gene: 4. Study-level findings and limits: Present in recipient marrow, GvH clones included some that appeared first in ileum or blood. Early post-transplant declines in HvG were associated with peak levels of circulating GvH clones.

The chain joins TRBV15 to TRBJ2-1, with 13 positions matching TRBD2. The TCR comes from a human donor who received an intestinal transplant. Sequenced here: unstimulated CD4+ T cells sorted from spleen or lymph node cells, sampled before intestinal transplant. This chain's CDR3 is CATSRGTSGSREQFF. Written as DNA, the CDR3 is TGTGCCACCAGCAGAGGGACTAGCGGGAGTAGAGAGCAGTTCTTC.